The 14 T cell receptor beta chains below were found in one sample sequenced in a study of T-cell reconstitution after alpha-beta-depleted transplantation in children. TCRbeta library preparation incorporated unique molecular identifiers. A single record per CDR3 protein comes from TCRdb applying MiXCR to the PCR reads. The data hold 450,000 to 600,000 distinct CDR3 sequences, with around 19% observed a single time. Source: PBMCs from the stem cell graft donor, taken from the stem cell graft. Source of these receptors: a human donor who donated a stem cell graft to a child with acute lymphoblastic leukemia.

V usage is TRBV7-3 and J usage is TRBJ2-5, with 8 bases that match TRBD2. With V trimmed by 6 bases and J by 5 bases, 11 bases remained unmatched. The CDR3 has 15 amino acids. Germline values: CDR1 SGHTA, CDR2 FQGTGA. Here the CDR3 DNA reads TGTGCCAGCAGGAAACCCGGGAGGGCCGAGGAGACCCAGTACTTC. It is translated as CASRKPGRAEETQYF.

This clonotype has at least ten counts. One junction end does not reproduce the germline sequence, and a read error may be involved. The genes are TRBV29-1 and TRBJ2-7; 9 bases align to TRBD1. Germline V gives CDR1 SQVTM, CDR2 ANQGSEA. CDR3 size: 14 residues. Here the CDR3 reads CSVEDTGGSHEQYF. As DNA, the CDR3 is TGCAGCGTTGAAGATACAGGGGGCTCCCACGAGCAGTACTTC.

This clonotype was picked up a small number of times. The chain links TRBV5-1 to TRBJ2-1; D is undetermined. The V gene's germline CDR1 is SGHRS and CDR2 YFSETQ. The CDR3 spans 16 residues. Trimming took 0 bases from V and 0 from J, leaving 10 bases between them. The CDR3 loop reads CASSLGWAASYNEQFF. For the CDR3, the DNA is TGCGCCAGCAGCTTGGGGTGGGCGGCCTCCTACAATGAGCAGTTCTTC. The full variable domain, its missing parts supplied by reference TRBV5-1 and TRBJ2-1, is KAGVTQTPRYLIKTRGQQVTLSCSPISGHRSVSWYQQTPGQGLQFLFEYFSETQRNKGNFPGRFSGRQFSNSRSEMNVSTLELGDSALYLCASSLGWAASYNEQFFGPGTRLTVL.

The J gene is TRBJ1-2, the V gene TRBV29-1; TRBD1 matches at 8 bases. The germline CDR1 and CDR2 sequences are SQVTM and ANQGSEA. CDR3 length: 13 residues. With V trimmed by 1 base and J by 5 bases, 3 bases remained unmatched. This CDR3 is CSVEVWTGYGYTF. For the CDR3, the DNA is TGCAGCGTTGAAGTGTGGACAGGGTATGGCTACACCTTC.

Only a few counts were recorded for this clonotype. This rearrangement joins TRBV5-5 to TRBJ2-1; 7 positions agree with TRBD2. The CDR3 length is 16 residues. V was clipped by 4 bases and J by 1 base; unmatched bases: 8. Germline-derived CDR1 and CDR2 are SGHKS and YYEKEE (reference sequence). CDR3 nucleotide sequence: TGTGCCAGCAGCGTCGCGTGGGAGGGGTCCTACAATGAGCAGTTCTTC. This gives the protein CASSVAWEGSYNEQFF.

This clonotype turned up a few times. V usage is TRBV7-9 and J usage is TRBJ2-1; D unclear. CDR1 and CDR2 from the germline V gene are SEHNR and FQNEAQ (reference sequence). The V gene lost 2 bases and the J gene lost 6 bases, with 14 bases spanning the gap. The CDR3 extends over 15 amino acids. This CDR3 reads CASSLHLWDINEQFF. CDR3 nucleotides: TGTGCCAGCAGCTTACACCTCTGGGATATCAATGAGCAGTTCTTC.

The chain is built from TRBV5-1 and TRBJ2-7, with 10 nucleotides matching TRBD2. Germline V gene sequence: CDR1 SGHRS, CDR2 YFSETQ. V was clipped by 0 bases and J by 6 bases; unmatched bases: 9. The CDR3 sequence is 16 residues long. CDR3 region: CASSLASGRALAEQYF. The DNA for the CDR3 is TGCGCCAGCAGCTTGGCCAGCGGGAGGGCCTTAGCCGAGCAGTACTTC.

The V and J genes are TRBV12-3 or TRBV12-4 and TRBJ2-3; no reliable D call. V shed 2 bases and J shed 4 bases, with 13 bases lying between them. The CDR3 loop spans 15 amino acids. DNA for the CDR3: TGTGCCAGCAGTTTAAGGCAGTCAAAGGCAGATACGCAGTATTTT. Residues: CASSLRQSKADTQYF.

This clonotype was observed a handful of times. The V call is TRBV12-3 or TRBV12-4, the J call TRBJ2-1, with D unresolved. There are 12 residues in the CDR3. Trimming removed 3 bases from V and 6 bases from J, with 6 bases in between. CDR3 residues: CASSFALNEQFF. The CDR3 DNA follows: TGTGCCAGCAGTTTCGCCCTCAATGAGCAGTTCTTC.

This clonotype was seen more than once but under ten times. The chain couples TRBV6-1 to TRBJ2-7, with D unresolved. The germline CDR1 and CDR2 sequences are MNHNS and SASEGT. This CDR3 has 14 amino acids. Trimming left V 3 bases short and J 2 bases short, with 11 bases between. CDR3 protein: CASSDGTFPYEQYF. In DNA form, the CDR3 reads TGTGCCAGCAGTGATGGAACTTTTCCCTACGAGCAGTACTTC.

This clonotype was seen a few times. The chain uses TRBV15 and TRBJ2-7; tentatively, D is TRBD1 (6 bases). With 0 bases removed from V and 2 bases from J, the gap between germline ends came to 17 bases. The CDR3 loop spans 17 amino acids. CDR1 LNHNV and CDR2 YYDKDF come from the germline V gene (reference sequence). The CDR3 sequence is CATSRDIQQGPPYEQYF. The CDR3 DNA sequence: TGTGCCACCAGCAGAGATATTCAGCAGGGGCCACCCTACGAGCAGTACTTC.

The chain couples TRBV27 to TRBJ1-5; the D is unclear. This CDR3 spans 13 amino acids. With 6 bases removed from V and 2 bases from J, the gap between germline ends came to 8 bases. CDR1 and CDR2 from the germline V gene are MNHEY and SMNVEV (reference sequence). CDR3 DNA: TGTGCCAGCAGCTCGGTCGGCAATCAGCCCCAGCATTTT. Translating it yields CASSSVGNQPQHF.

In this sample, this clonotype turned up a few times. Here the CDR3 DNA reads TGTGCCAGCAGCTCCGCATTAGGACAGCTCTATGGCTACACCTTC. Encoded protein: CASSSALGQLYGYTF. The chain is built from TRBV27 and TRBJ1-2; weak D call: TRBD1 (6 bases). The V gene lost 6 bases and the J gene lost 4 bases, with 18 bases spanning the gap. This CDR3 contains 15 residues. From germline, CDR1 is MNHEY and CDR2 SMNVEV (reference sequence).

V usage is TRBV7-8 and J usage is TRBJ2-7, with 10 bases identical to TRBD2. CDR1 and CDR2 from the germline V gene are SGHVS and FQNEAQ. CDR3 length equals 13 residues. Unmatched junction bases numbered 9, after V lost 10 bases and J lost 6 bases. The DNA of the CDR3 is TGTGCCATAGGGGCTAGCGGGAGCGCCGAGCAGTACTTC. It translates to CAIGASGSAEQYF.